The following is a TCR beta chain sequence with its context. The antigen is undetermined. The sample belongs to a study of T cell repertoires in cytomegalovirus infection. Study-level background: Matching HLA type, along with CMV infection, was indicated by public TCR beta signatures.

The CDR3 contains 16 residues. V was trimmed by 7 bases and J by 2 bases, leaving 19 bases between them. Germline V CDR1 and CDR2: SGHRS, YFSETQ. TCRdb processed the reads anew with MiXCR; each CDR3 protein has one entry. The table includes under 350,000 distinct CDR3 sequences, 20% to 25% detected once. The chain is built from TRBV5-1 and TRBJ2-1; D may be TRBD2 (5 bases). Sequenced material: cultured PBMCs, taken from culture after CMV antigen stimulation. The TCR comes from a human donor in good health (CMV status not recorded). Some clones in this sample may be carry-over from other donors' samples. The CDR3 sequence: CASGLLGQTTYNEQFF. The CDR3 nucleotides read TGCGCCAGCGGTTTATTGGGCCAGACTACCTACAATGAGCAGTTCTTC.